This is a list of T cell receptor beta chains from one sample in a study of cytomegalovirus exposure and HLA in healthy donors. The table came from immunoSEQ multiplex PCR; TCRdb's copy has only in-frame clones and leaves some out. The table shows tens of thousands of clones, with about 73% occurring only once. Material for sequencing was PBMCs. The receptor source for this set is a woman aged 25 to 39 in good health and CMV-seronegative. Each CDR3 is given with its conserved first and last residue. Fields, in order: clone size, D gene, V gene, J gene, CDR3 protein, CDR3 DNA. The D gene is left open where the match is weak. Size tells how often a clone was seen (once, few, many) or the class of an expanded clone, and some rows leave it out.

clone size: NA
D gene: TRBD2
V gene: TRBV7-3
J gene: TRBJ2-5
CDR3 protein: CASSLAGGRETQYF
CDR3 DNA: TGTGCCAGCAGCTTAGCGGGGGGGCGTGAGACCCAGTACTTC

clone size: NA
D gene: TRBD1
V gene: TRBV10-1
J gene: TRBJ1-1
CDR3 protein: CASSRDRNTEAFF
CDR3 DNA: TGCGCCAGCAGTCGGGACAGGAACACTGAAGCTTTCTTT

clone size: NA
D gene: TRBD2
V gene: TRBV5-4
J gene: TRBJ2-2
CDR3 protein: CASSLGGGGITGELFF
CDR3 DNA: TGTGCCAGCAGCTTAGGCGGGGGAGGGATCACCGGGGAGCTGTTTTTT

clone size: NA
D gene: TRBD1
V gene: TRBV9
J gene: TRBJ1-3
CDR3 protein: CASSATGGNTGNTIYF
CDR3 DNA: TGTGCCAGCAGCGCCACAGGGGGTAATACAGGAAACACCATATATTTT

clone size: few
D gene: NA
V gene: TRBV14
J gene: TRBJ1-1
CDR3 protein: CASSPPGMNTEAFF
CDR3 DNA: TGTGCCAGCAGCCCTCCCGGGATGAACACTGAAGCTTTCTTT

clone size: NA
D gene: NA
V gene: TRBV6-4
J gene: TRBJ1-5
CDR3 protein: CASSSSGGSNQPQHF
CDR3 DNA: NA

clone size: NA
D gene: TRBD2
V gene: TRBV10-3
J gene: TRBJ2-5
CDR3 protein: CAISQPGTSFQETQYF
CDR3 DNA: TGTGCCATCTCTCAACCCGGGACTAGCTTTCAAGAGACCCAGTACTTC

clone size: few
D gene: NA
V gene: TRBV25-1
J gene: TRBJ2-3
CDR3 protein: CASSEGGGRDTQYF
CDR3 DNA: TGTGCCAGCAGTGAAGGAGGGGGCAGAGATACGCAGTATTTT

clone size: once
D gene: TRBD1
V gene: TRBV10-3
J gene: TRBJ1-6
CDR3 protein: CAISESGQGDSPLHF
CDR3 DNA: TGTGCCATCAGTGAGTCGGGACAGGGGGATTCACCCCTCCACTTT

clone size: NA
D gene: NA
V gene: TRBV11-2
J gene: TRBJ1-1
CDR3 protein: CASSATGTLNTEAFF
CDR3 DNA: TGTGCCAGCAGTGCGACCGGGACATTGAACACTGAAGCTTTCTTT

clone size: NA
D gene: TRBD1
V gene: TRBV6-6
J gene: TRBJ1-1
CDR3 protein: CASSYSDRGYTEAFF
CDR3 DNA: TGTGCCAGCAGTTACTCGGACAGGGGTTATACTGAAGCTTTCTTT

clone size: NA
D gene: TRBD2
V gene: TRBV19
J gene: TRBJ2-5
CDR3 protein: CASSPRTSGGLRYQETQYF
CDR3 DNA: TGTGCCAGTAGTCCAAGGACTAGCGGGGGACTTAGGTACCAAGAGACCCAGTACTTC

clone size: once
D gene: NA
V gene: TRBV14
J gene: TRBJ1-1
CDR3 protein: CASSQGGANTEAFF
CDR3 DNA: TGTGCCAGCAGCCAAGGCGGGGCGAACACTGAAGCTTTCTTT

clone size: once
D gene: TRBD1
V gene: TRBV7-3
J gene: TRBJ2-5
CDR3 protein: CASSPGQGEAETQYF
CDR3 DNA: TGTGCCAGCAGCCCGGGACAGGGCGAAGCGGAGACCCAGTACTTC

clone size: NA
D gene: TRBD1
V gene: TRBV5-1
J gene: TRBJ1-6
CDR3 protein: CASSLRQGNSPLHF
CDR3 DNA: TGCGCCAGCAGCTTAAGACAGGGTAATTCACCCCTCCACTTT

clone size: NA
D gene: TRBD1
V gene: TRBV7-6
J gene: TRBJ2-6
CDR3 protein: CASSLEAGGFRVLTF
CDR3 DNA: TGTGCCAGCAGCTTAGAGGCAGGGGGCTTTCGGGTCCTGACTTTC

clone size: NA
D gene: TRBD1
V gene: TRBV4-2
J gene: TRBJ2-4
CDR3 protein: CASSQDPRGYNIQYF
CDR3 DNA: TGTGCCAGCAGCCAAGATCCCAGGGGGTACAACATTCAGTACTTC

clone size: NA
D gene: TRBD1
V gene: TRBV4-1
J gene: TRBJ1-1
CDR3 protein: CASSPGTGNTEAFF
CDR3 DNA: TGCGCCAGCAGCCCCGGGACAGGGAACACTGAAGCTTTCTTT

clone size: NA
D gene: NA
V gene: TRBV5-8
J gene: TRBJ2-7
CDR3 protein: CASSSSRDSNYEQYF
CDR3 DNA: TGTGCCAGCAGCTCCTCCCGGGACTCTAACTACGAGCAGTACTTC

clone size: few
D gene: NA
V gene: TRBV2
J gene: TRBJ1-2
CDR3 protein: CASSEARNRAF
CDR3 DNA: TGTGCCAGCAGTGAAGCGCGGAACCGCGCCTTC

clone size: NA
D gene: NA
V gene: TRBV9
J gene: TRBJ2-6
CDR3 protein: CASSPTPPSGANVLTF
CDR3 DNA: TGTGCCAGCAGCCCAACTCCCCCCTCTGGGGCCAACGTCCTGACTTTC

clone size: NA
D gene: TRBD1
V gene: TRBV9
J gene: TRBJ1-3
CDR3 protein: CASSPDHRGNTIYF
CDR3 DNA: TGTGCCAGCAGCCCCGATCACAGGGGGAACACCATATATTTT

clone size: NA
D gene: NA
V gene: TRBV13
J gene: TRBJ1-1
CDR3 protein: CASSLYKTELNTEAFF
CDR3 DNA: TGTGCCAGCAGCCTCTATAAGACAGAGTTGAACACTGAAGCTTTCTTT

clone size: few
D gene: NA
V gene: TRBV15
J gene: TRBJ1-5
CDR3 protein: CATSRVGGARQPQHF
CDR3 DNA: TGTGCCACCAGCAGAGTGGGGGGGGCAAGACAGCCCCAGCATTTT

clone size: few
D gene: NA
V gene: TRBV7-9
J gene: TRBJ1-2
CDR3 protein: CASKIGAGYTF
CDR3 DNA: TGTGCCAGCAAGATTGGGGCGGGCTACACCTTC

clone size: NA
D gene: TRBD2
V gene: TRBV19
J gene: TRBJ2-7
CDR3 protein: CASSMGLAYEQYF
CDR3 DNA: TGTGCCAGTAGTATGGGACTAGCCTACGAGCAGTACTTC

clone size: NA
D gene: TRBD1
V gene: TRBV30
J gene: TRBJ1-2
CDR3 protein: CAGRGTGAPSGGYTF
CDR3 DNA: TGTGCCGGAAGAGGGACAGGGGCCCCCTCTGGAGGCTACACCTTC

clone size: NA
D gene: TRBD1
V gene: TRBV30
J gene: TRBJ2-3
CDR3 protein: CAWLTGQGTDTQYF
CDR3 DNA: TGTGCCTGGCTTACCGGACAGGGGACGGATACGCAGTATTTT

clone size: few
D gene: NA
V gene: TRBV2
J gene: TRBJ2-7
CDR3 protein: CASRPSGEYEQYF
CDR3 DNA: TGTGCCAGCAGGCCCTCGGGGGAGTACGAGCAGTACTTC

clone size: once
D gene: NA
V gene: TRBV9
J gene: TRBJ1-4
CDR3 protein: CASSVEGRRDEKLFF
CDR3 DNA: TGTGCCAGCAGCGTAGAGGGTAGGAGGGATGAAAAACTGTTTTTT

clone size: NA
D gene: NA
V gene: TRBV19
J gene: TRBJ1-2
CDR3 protein: CASSRQATSFGYTF
CDR3 DNA: TGTGCCAGTAGTAGACAGGCGACGTCTTTTGGCTACACCTTC

clone size: NA
D gene: TRBD1
V gene: TRBV7-3
J gene: TRBJ2-5
CDR3 protein: CASSSPTGGQETQYF
CDR3 DNA: TGTGCCAGCAGCTCCCCGACAGGGGGGCAAGAGACCCAGTACTTC

clone size: NA
D gene: TRBD1
V gene: TRBV10-3
J gene: TRBJ2-3
CDR3 protein: CAISEPGQGGDTQYF
CDR3 DNA: TGTGCCATCAGTGAGCCGGGACAGGGGGGAGATACGCAGTATTTT

clone size: few
D gene: NA
V gene: TRBV6-5
J gene: TRBJ1-3
CDR3 protein: CASSTRGLGDTIYF
CDR3 DNA: TGTGCCAGCAGTACCCGGGGACTGGGAGACACCATATATTTT

clone size: once
D gene: NA
V gene: TRBV5-1
J gene: TRBJ1-2
CDR3 protein: CASSLAGEGGYTF
CDR3 DNA: TGCGCCAGCAGCTTGGCAGGGGAGGGCGGCTACACCTTC

clone size: NA
D gene: NA
V gene: TRBV19
J gene: TRBJ1-5
CDR3 protein: CASSMIRSGGNQPQHF
CDR3 DNA: TGTGCCAGTAGTATGATTCGGTCAGGGGGCAATCAGCCCCAGCATTTT

clone size: NA
D gene: NA
V gene: TRBV7-3
J gene: TRBJ1-1
CDR3 protein: CASSFSQNTEAFF
CDR3 DNA: TGTGCCAGCAGCTTCTCACAGAACACTGAAGCTTTCTTT

clone size: few
D gene: NA
V gene: TRBV5-6
J gene: TRBJ1-3
CDR3 protein: CASRRTGNTIYF
CDR3 DNA: TGTGCCAGCAGGCGAACGGGAAACACCATATATTTT

clone size: NA
D gene: TRBD1
V gene: TRBV14
J gene: TRBJ1-3
CDR3 protein: CASSQVPGGASGNTIYF
CDR3 DNA: TGTGCCAGCAGCCAAGTGCCAGGGGGCGCCTCTGGAAACACCATATATTTT

clone size: NA
D gene: NA
V gene: TRBV9
J gene: TRBJ1-5
CDR3 protein: CASSVEARPTCQPQHF
CDR3 DNA: TGTGCCAGCAGCGTAGAAGCGAGGCCAACCTGCCAGCCCCAGCATTTT

clone size: few
D gene: NA
V gene: TRBV7-9
J gene: TRBJ2-1
CDR3 protein: CASSLGLDYDYEQFF
CDR3 DNA: TGTGCCAGCAGCTTAGGGTTGGATTACGACTATGAGCAGTTCTTC

clone size: NA
D gene: NA
V gene: TRBV10-1
J gene: TRBJ1-6
CDR3 protein: CASSATGISPLHF
CDR3 DNA: TGCGCCAGCAGTGCAACAGGAATCTCACCCCTCCACTTT

clone size: NA
D gene: NA
V gene: TRBV6-6
J gene: TRBJ2-1
CDR3 protein: CASSSAGAHNEQFF
CDR3 DNA: TGTGCCAGCAGTTCCGCGGGGGCGCACAATGAGCAGTTCTTC

clone size: NA
D gene: NA
V gene: TRBV5-1
J gene: TRBJ1-1
CDR3 protein: CASSPRVGQMNTEAFF
CDR3 DNA: TGCGCCAGCAGCCCCAGGGTAGGACAGATGAACACTGAAGCTTTCTTT

clone size: NA
D gene: NA
V gene: TRBV6-5
J gene: TRBJ1-6
CDR3 protein: CASSTTEIGNSPLHF
CDR3 DNA: TGTGCCAGCAGTACGACGGAGATCGGTAATTCACCCCTCCACTTT

clone size: NA
D gene: TRBD2
V gene: TRBV5-6
J gene: TRBJ2-2
CDR3 protein: CASSWPPSGGSVELFF
CDR3 DNA: TGTGCCAGCAGCTGGCCCCCTAGCGGGGGGTCCGTGGAGCTGTTTTTT

clone size: NA
D gene: NA
V gene: TRBV10-3
J gene: TRBJ1-1
CDR3 protein: CAISEGRGNTEAFF
CDR3 DNA: TGTGCCATCAGTGAGGGCAGGGGAAACACTGAAGCTTTCTTT

clone size: many
D gene: NA
V gene: TRBV2
J gene: TRBJ1-2
CDR3 protein: CASSADTDYGYTF
CDR3 DNA: TGTGCCAGCAGTGCGGACACCGACTATGGCTACACCTTC

clone size: NA
D gene: NA
V gene: TRBV5-6
J gene: TRBJ2-7
CDR3 protein: CATSSLQGLDYEQYF
CDR3 DNA: TGTGCCACCAGTTCGCTGCAGGGTCTAGACTACGAGCAGTACTTC

clone size: NA
D gene: NA
V gene: TRBV29-1
J gene: TRBJ2-7
CDR3 protein: CSVIPVERAYEQYF
CDR3 DNA: TGCAGCGTTATACCAGTTGAACGGGCCTACGAGCAGTACTTC

clone size: NA
D gene: NA
V gene: TRBV6-1
J gene: TRBJ2-2
CDR3 protein: CASSARDYTGELFF
CDR3 DNA: TGTGCCAGCAGTGCCCGGGATTACACCGGGGAGCTGTTTTTT

clone size: few
D gene: TRBD1
V gene: TRBV4-3
J gene: TRBJ1-2
CDR3 protein: CASSHSGTGDFFGYTF
CDR3 DNA: TGCGCCAGCAGCCATAGTGGGACAGGGGATTTCTTTGGCTACACCTTC

clone size: NA
D gene: NA
V gene: TRBV7-9
J gene: TRBJ1-5
CDR3 protein: CASSSDGGQPQHF
CDR3 DNA: TGTGCCAGCAGCTCCGACGGGGGGCAGCCCCAGCATTTT

clone size: few
D gene: NA
V gene: TRBV9
J gene: TRBJ2-3
CDR3 protein: CASSVWGRDTDTQYF
CDR3 DNA: TGTGCCAGCAGCGTATGGGGGCGCGACACAGATACGCAGTATTTT